The 22 T cell receptor beta chains presented below share a single source sample, sequenced in a study of blood T cell repertoires in COVID-19. Method: immunoSEQ multiplex PCR; TCRdb's copy keeps in-frame clones and lacks some. Found here are about 82,000 clones, 60% to 80% of them singletons; the top ten hold roughly 36%. Sample: peripheral blood. The receptors shown here come from a man between 60 and 75 years old with COVID-19, enrolled during active disease.

This clone was observed a handful of times. This rearrangement joins TRBV3-1 (or the pseudogene TRBV3-2) to TRBJ1-4; 8 bases agree with TRBD1. CDR1 is LGHDT and CDR2 is YNNKEL in the germline V gene (reference sequence). The CDR3 loop spans 15 amino acids. V trimming: 1 base; J trimming: 8 bases; junction bases outside the gene matches: 6. The CDR3 nucleotides are TGTGCCAGCAGCCAAGTCTCCGACAGGGGCGAAAAACTGTTTTTT. Encoded protein: CASSQVSDRGEKLFF.

The J gene is TRBJ1-2, the V gene TRBV9; the D is unclear. CDR1 and CDR2 (germline): SGDLS, YYNGEE. Trimming left V 0 bases short and J 4 bases short, with 7 bases between. The CDR3 runs 13 residues. Written as DNA, the CDR3 is TGTGCCAGCAGCGTAGCGGGGTTCTATGGCTACACCTTC. This translates into CASSVAGFYGYTF.

The J gene is TRBJ2-2, the V gene TRBV4-3; TRBD2 might be the D (6 bases). V lost 0 bases to trimming and J lost 7 bases, with 18 bases between them. Germline assignment: CDR1 LGHNA and CDR2 YSLEER. The CDR3 extends over 17 amino acids. CDR3 amino acids: CASSQDGTAGWGGELFF. The CDR3 DNA reads as TGCGCCAGCAGCCAAGATGGAACAGCGGGTTGGGGCGGGGAGCTGTTTTTT.

The rearrangement links TRBV6-5 to TRBJ2-5; 7 bases are a match to TRBD1. Germline values: CDR1 MNHEY, CDR2 SVGAGI. The ends lost 5 bases at V and 1 base at J; junction bases unmatched: 4. The CDR3 is 14 residues long. The CDR3 sequence: CASSQTGRQETQYF. In DNA form, the CDR3 reads TGTGCCAGCAGTCAGACAGGGCGCCAAGAGACCCAGTACTTC.

J is TRBJ1-1 and V is TRBV5-1; D unclear. The CDR3 is made up of 15 amino acids. V lost 2 bases, J lost 4 bases, and 15 bases lay in between. The germline V gene has CDR1 SGHRS and CDR2 YFSETQ. CDR3 residues: CASSLPGRGGTEAFF. CDR3 DNA sequence: TGCGCCAGCAGCTTACCGGGGAGAGGTGGCACTGAAGCTTTCTTT.

The rearrangement links TRBV9 to TRBJ2-1, with 9 bases aligning to TRBD2. V dropped 3 bases and J dropped 9; count of bases not matched to a gene: 10. Germline CDR1 SGDLS, CDR2 YYNGEE. The CDR3 runs 15 residues. The DNA of the CDR3 is TGTGCCAGCAGCGCAAACCTAGCGGGGTTGGGTGAGCAGTTCTTC. This sequence encodes CASSANLAGLGEQFF.

This chain joins TRBV9 and TRBJ2-1; no reliable D call. The germline V and J ends were trimmed by 4 bases and 0 bases, with 11 bases remaining between them. CDR1 SGDLS and CDR2 YYNGEE come from the germline V gene. The CDR3 has 15 residues. CDR3 nucleotides: TGTGCCAGCAGCCCCCGCGGCCACTCCTACAATGAGCAGTTCTTC. It is translated as CASSPRGHSYNEQFF.

This chain joins TRBV9 and TRBJ2-1; weak D call: TRBD2 (5 bases). Germline V gene data show CDR1 as SGDLS and CDR2 as YYNGEE. V was shortened by 6 bases and J by 0 bases, with 10 bases between the two germline ends. The CDR3 is made up of 14 amino acids. The CDR3 loop reads CASTTGSSYNEQFF. Here the CDR3 DNA reads TGTGCCAGCACCACGGGGAGCTCCTACAATGAGCAGTTCTTC.

The V and J genes are TRBV7-8 and TRBJ2-2; possible D gene TRBD1, 6 bases. V dropped 2 bases and J dropped 1 base, with 11 bases sitting between them. In germline, CDR1 is SGHVS, CDR2 FQNEAQ. This CDR3 has 16 residues. The CDR3 protein is CASSLLGAMNTGELFF. The CDR3 region has the DNA TGTGCCAGCAGCTTATTGGGGGCGATGAACACCGGGGAGCTGTTTTTT.

This clone appeared a few times. The rearrangement uses TRBV19 and TRBJ1-3; D uncertain. The CDR3 consists of 12 residues. V shed 5 bases and J shed 1 base, with 3 bases lying between them. Germline V gene lookup returns CDR1 LNHDA and CDR2 SQIVND (reference sequence). CDR3 residues: CASSASGNTIYF. The CDR3 DNA reads TGTGCCAGTAGTGCGTCTGGAAACACCATATATTTT.

The chain combines TRBV19 with TRBJ1-3; weak D call: TRBD1 (5 bases). V lost 2 bases and J 0 bases, leaving 14 bases between the germline ends. Germline V lookup: CDR1 LNHDA, CDR2 SQIVND (reference sequence). This CDR3 has 17 amino acids. CDR3 nucleotides: TGTGCCAGTAGTATATATGGACACACGAGCTCTGGAAACACCATATATTTT. Amino acids: CASSIYGHTSSGNTIYF.

This chain connects TRBV5-1 to TRBJ2-4, with a tentative D call TRBD1 (5 bases). This CDR3 is built from 15 residues. With 4 bases removed from V and 3 bases from J, the gap between germline ends came to 14 bases. Germline V gene lookup returns CDR1 SGHRS and CDR2 YFSETQ. The chain's CDR3 is CASSETGGGKNIQYF. In nucleotides, the CDR3 is TGCGCCAGCAGCGAAACAGGTGGCGGCAAAAACATTCAGTACTTC.

This clone appeared once. V gene TRBV5-1 combines with J gene TRBJ1-2; a possible D gene is TRBD1 (5 bases). This CDR3 has 13 amino acids. The V gene lost 7 bases and the J gene lost 2 bases, with 12 bases spanning the gap. CDR1 SGHRS and CDR2 YFSETQ come from the germline V gene. Here the CDR3 reads CASSWGGNYGYTF. The CDR3 DNA reads as TGCGCCAGCTCTTGGGGGGGGAACTATGGCTACACCTTC.

The rearrangement links TRBV11-2 to TRBJ2-1, with 8 bases matching TRBD1. The junction had 14 bases not matched to a gene; V was cut back by 9 bases and J by 10 bases. The CDR3 is 14 amino acids. Germline loops: CDR1 SGHAT, CDR2 FQNNGV. CDR3: CASNGQGGIGEQFF. In DNA form, the CDR3 reads TGTGCCAGTAACGGACAGGGCGGGATAGGGGAGCAGTTCTTC.

The chain carries TRBV30 and TRBJ2-7; 10 bases fit TRBD1. The CDR3 spans 13 residues. The V segment lost 7 bases and the J segment 2 bases; nucleotides outside the gene matches: 5. Germline values: CDR1 GTSNPN, CDR2 SVGIG (reference sequence). The CDR3 DNA reads as TGTGCCTCGGGACAGGGGTCGACCTACGAGCAGTACTTC. As protein: CASGQGSTYEQYF.

CDR3 amino acids: CASSSSRGLNYGYTF. The CDR3, as DNA: TGTGCCAGTAGCTCCTCGCGGGGGCTTAACTATGGCTACACCTTC. This chain joins TRBV19 and TRBJ1-2; D perhaps matches TRBD1 (6 bases). Germline lookup yields CDR1 LNHDA and CDR2 SQIVND (reference sequence). The V gene lost 6 bases and the J gene lost 1 base, with 15 bases spanning the gap. CDR3 length: 15 residues.

This clone was found many times. J is TRBJ2-3 and V is TRBV7-9; perhaps TRBD2 as D (6 bases). The CDR3 totals 13 residues. The ends were cut back, 5 bases at V and 9 bases at J, with 15 bases in the middle. Germline V gene lookup returns CDR1 SEHNR and CDR2 FQNEAQ (reference sequence). DNA of the CDR3: TGTGCCAGCAGCGAGGACTACTGGCGGACGCAGTATTTT. Protein product: CASSEDYWRTQYF.

The V call is TRBV5-8, the J call TRBJ2-3; 11 bases are a match to TRBD2. Per the germline V gene, CDR1 is SGHTS and CDR2 is YDEGEE. J was trimmed by 4 bases and V by 2 bases; bases with no gene match: 3. The CDR3 runs 15 residues. DNA of the CDR3: TGTGCCAGCAGCTTAATAGCGGGAGGGGCAGATACGCAGTATTTT. Translating gives CASSLIAGGADTQYF.

The chain recombines TRBV7-9 with TRBJ1-1, with 10 bases matching TRBD1. Germline-derived CDR1 and CDR2 are SEHNR and FQNEAQ (reference sequence). The junction had 11 bases not matched to a gene; V was cut back by 3 bases and J by 4 bases. The CDR3 loop spans 17 amino acids. For the CDR3, the DNA is TGTGCCAGCAGCTTCTCCGGGACAGGGGCGTCCGGCACTGAAGCTTTCTTT. Translated: CASSFSGTGASGTEAFF.

This clone was recorded only once. V gene TRBV5-1 combines with J gene TRBJ1-4, with D perhaps TRBD1 (5 bases). This CDR3 comprises 12 residues. V gave up 5 bases and J gave up 4 bases, with 6 bases separating them. Germline-derived CDR1 and CDR2 are SGHRS and YFSETQ. CDR3 sequence reads: CASRGGNEKLFF. CDR3 DNA: TGCGCCAGCAGGGGGGGTAATGAAAAACTGTTTTTT. The entire variable domain, with the rest obtained from reference TRBV5-1 and TRBJ1-4, is as follows: KAGVTQTPRYLIKTRGQQVTLSCSPISGHRSVSWYQQTPGQGLQFLFEYFSETQRNKGNFPGRFSGRQFSNSRSEMNVSTLELGDSALYLCASRGGNEKLFFGSGTQLSVL.

In DNA form, the CDR3 reads TGTGCCAGTAGACCCCCGGGACAAAAAAACATTCAGTACTTC. Translating it yields CASRPPGQKNIQYF. This chain uses TRBV19 with TRBJ2-4, with D possibly matching TRBD1 (6 bases). Germline CDR1 is LNHDA and CDR2 is SQIVND (reference sequence). CDR3 size: 14 residues. The V and J ends lost 6 bases and 4 bases respectively, with 13 bases between them. Based on the CDR3 plus reference TRBV19 and TRBJ2-4, the full variable domain is DGGITQSPKYLFRKEGQNVTLSCEQNLNHDAMYWYRQDPGQGLRLIYYSQIVNDFQKGDIAEGYSVSREKKESFPLTVTSAQKNPTAFYLCASRPPGQKNIQYFGAGTRLSVL.

J is TRBJ2-7 and V is TRBV6-5; 11 nucleotides line up with TRBD1. The CDR3 contains 16 residues. Per germline, CDR1 MNHEY and CDR2 SVGAGI. V shed 4 bases, J shed 4 bases, and the junction held 9 bases outside the gene matches. Here the CDR3 reads CASSSKQGQGAYEQYF. The CDR3 nucleotides are TGTGCCAGCAGTTCAAAGCAAGGACAGGGGGCATACGAGCAGTACTTC.